This T cell receptor beta chain was captured in a study of graft-versus-host responses after intestinal transplantation. Study-wide findings and caveats: Early HvG declines after transplant were associated with peak circulating GvH clone levels.

TCRdb keeps only in-frame clones here, not all; method: immunoSEQ multiplex PCR. The profile shows around 90,000 clones, roughly 92% of them singletons. Per germline, CDR1 LNHDA and CDR2 SQIVND (reference sequence). Trimming cost V 6 bases and J 5 bases, with 16 bases left between them. The length of the CDR3 is 14 residues. Turning to this clone: Its antigen remains unknown.

The sequenced sample was unstimulated CD4+ T cells sorted from spleen or lymph node cells, obtained before intestinal transplant. This TCR was sampled from a human donor who received an intestinal transplant. The chain has TRBV19 and TRBJ2-5, with D perhaps matching TRBD2 (5 bases). CDR3 in DNA: TGTGCCAGTAGAAACCTAGGTGGGAGTGAGACCCAGTACTTC. As protein: CASRNLGGSETQYF. Variable domain in full (rest from reference TRBV19 and TRBJ2-5): DGGITQSPKYLFRKEGQNVTLSCEQNLNHDAMYWYRQDPGQGLRLIYYSQIVNDFQKGDIAEGYSVSREKKESFPLTVTSAQKNPTAFYLCASRNLGGSETQYFGPGTRLLVL.